The present TCR beta chain was sequenced within a study of blood T cell repertoires in COVID-19 (dated by TCRdb to about 2020). Broadly, across the study: Samples from collaborators originated in the United States, Italy and Spain and spanned both the acute and convalescent phases of COVID-19. The material from the prospective study consisted of cDNA or gDNA derived from T cells, B-cell-depleted T cells, or PBMCs. The dataset comprised deeply sampled blood TCRbeta repertoires from subjects exposed to, actively infected with, or recovered from COVID-19. The repertoires were released in a freely available public database intended as a resource for research on the immune response to SARS-CoV-2. The samples were drawn from the first 160 participants of the ongoing ImmuneRACE study and from 950 to 1,500 subjects provided by 6 global collaborators. A de-identified subject ID, COVID-19 status, age in years and sex were almost always included in the sample metadata. Where HLA class I and class II types were available, the types were taken from metadata supplied by the sample provider, not from assay-based typing.

To note about this clone: No antigen is known for it. The sample holds no much larger clone one base away, and base qualities are not on file.

TCRbeta CDR3 regions were amplified from genomic DNA by means of the immunoSEQ Assay, a bias-controlled multiplex PCR. From the authors' description of their analysis: The number of nucleated cells in each sample was estimated from the amplification of reference gene primers within the assay. To quantify the absolute abundance of each unique TCRbeta CDR3 rearrangement, sequence reads were collapsed and filtered. For each sample, productive Simpson clonality was calculated as the square root of Simpson's diversity index across productive rearrangements. TCRdb provides this immuneACCESS table in a form limited to in-frame rearrangements. Some clones are lacking; in checked studies, under half of them reflect an unresolved V gene, and why the rest are absent is not known. Clone size and the V and J calls come from that table; the DNA yielded D and trimming. This sample comprises about 82,000 clones, just under 85% of them detected only once. In total, the top ten clones hold over 15% of the sample.

Whole blood was collected in K2EDTA tubes by collaborating institutions according to the institutions' own protocols. For TCRbeta analysis, collaborator samples were shipped as frozen whole blood, as isolated PBMCs, or as DNA extracted from either sample type. General findings and caveats noted by the study authors: The amount of clinical and demographic metadata varied by source and participant and was provided uncurated.

The germline V gene supplies CDR1 KGHSH and CDR2 LQKENI. Its CDR3 holds 14 amino acids, cysteine through phenylalanine. Only the CDR3 DNA is retained, 42 bases long and in frame from the first base. V lost 6 bases and J lost 2 bases, and the count of bases not matched to a germline gene is 5. The V and J segments used are TRBV18 and TRBJ1-2; 8 bases in the middle match TRBD1. Sequenced material: peripheral blood. The sequence derives from an elderly man with active or convalescent COVID-19. The CDR3 protein sequence reads: CASSTGQDNYGYTF. Read as DNA, the sequence is TGTGCCAGCTCGACGGGACAGGACAACTATGGCTACACCTTC. Beyond the CDR3, the reference TRBV18 and TRBJ1-2 genes provide the residues; the full variable domain reads: NAGVMQNPRHLVRRRGQEARLRCSPMKGHSHVYWYRQLPEEGLKFMVYLQKENIIDESGMPKERFSAEFPKEGPSILRIQQVVRGDSAAYFCASSTGQDNYGYTFGSGTRLTVV.